This T cell receptor beta chain stems from a study of blood T cells in healthy people across ages. Study results and caveats: Conclusively comparing naive with antigen-experienced cells was impossible with unsorted PBMCs. Older age coincided with a roughly linear decline in TCR beta diversity per million T cells.

Ranging in age from about 6 to 100, the donors were healthy Caucasian individuals from Russia. Extraction of total RNA produced a minimum of 5.5 micrograms from each sample. The ends were cut back, 4 bases at V and 0 bases at J, with 15 bases in the middle. CDR3 length: 15 amino acids. Germline V gene data show CDR1 as DFQATT and CDR2 as SNEGSKA (reference sequence). As concerns this clonotype: The antigen remains undetermined.

The use of a sample-barcoded 5' primer and a J-beta primer mix characterized a second PCR of 7 to 11 cycles. TCRdb analysed the 5' RACE reads with MiXCR anew, one entry per CDR3 protein. The sample records over a million distinct CDR3 sequences, 59% being singletons. The J gene is TRBJ1-1, the V gene TRBV20-1; D not resolved. This TCR came from a man between 18 and 29 years old in good health. Sequencing used blood. The CDR3 DNA is TGCAGTGCTATAAATCGTAACCAAATGAACACTGAAGCTTTCTTT. Translating gives CSAINRNQMNTEAFF.